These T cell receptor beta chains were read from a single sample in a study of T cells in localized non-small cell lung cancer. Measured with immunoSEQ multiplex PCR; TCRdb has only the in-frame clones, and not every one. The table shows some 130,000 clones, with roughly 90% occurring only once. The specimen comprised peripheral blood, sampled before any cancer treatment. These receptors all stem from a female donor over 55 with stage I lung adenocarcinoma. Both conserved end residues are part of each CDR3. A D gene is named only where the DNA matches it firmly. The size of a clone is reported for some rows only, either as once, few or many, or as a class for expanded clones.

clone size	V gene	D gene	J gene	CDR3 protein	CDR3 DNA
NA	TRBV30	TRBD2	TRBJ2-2	CAAPPRGGNTGELFF	TGTGCCGCCCCGCCGCGCGGGGGGAACACCGGGGAGCTGTTTTTT
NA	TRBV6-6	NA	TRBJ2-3	CASSYASATDTQYF	TGTGCCAGCAGTTACGCCTCCGCCACAGATACGCAGTATTTT
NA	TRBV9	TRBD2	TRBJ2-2	CASSPTSGSTGELFF	TGTGCCAGCAGCCCTACTAGCGGGAGCACCGGGGAGCTGTTTTTT
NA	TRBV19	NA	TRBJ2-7	CASSIDGGNSYEQYF	TGTGCCAGTAGTATAGATGGTGGGAACTCCTACGAGCAGTACTTC
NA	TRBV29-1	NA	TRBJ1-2	CSVEPGQQGYTF	TGCAGCGTTGAGCCGGGACAACAAGGCTACACCTTC
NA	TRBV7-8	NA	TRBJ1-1	CASSLDSTEAFF	TGTGCCAGCAGCTTAGACAGCACTGAAGCTTTCTTT
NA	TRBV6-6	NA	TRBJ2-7	CASSYSVQVEQYF	TGTGCCAGCAGTTACTCGGTGCAGGTGGAGCAGTACTTC
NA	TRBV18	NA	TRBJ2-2	CASSPPSVRTNTGELFF	TGTGCCAGCTCACCACCTTCGGTGAGGACGAACACCGGGGAGCTGTTTTTT
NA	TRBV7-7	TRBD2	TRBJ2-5	CASSPGLAGGDKTQYF	TGTGCTAGCAGCCCTGGACTAGCGGGAGGTGATAAGACCCAGTACTTC
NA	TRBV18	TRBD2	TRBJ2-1	CASSESISGSYNEQFF	TGTGCCAGCTCTGAGAGCATCAGCGGGAGTTACAATGAGCAGTTCTTC
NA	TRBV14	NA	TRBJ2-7	CASSQLGRTPIGAHF	TGTGCCAGCAGCCAACTGGGACGGACTCCTATCGGGGCCCACTTC
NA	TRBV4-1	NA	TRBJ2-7	CASSQTHVGLEYYEQYF	TGCGCCAGCAGCCAAACCCACGTGGGACTCGAGTACTACGAGCAGTACTTC
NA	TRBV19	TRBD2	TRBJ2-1	CASSPWEGIGYNEQFF	TGTGCCAGTAGTCCCTGGGAGGGGATCGGTTACAATGAGCAGTTCTTC
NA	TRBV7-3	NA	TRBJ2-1	CASSDTAQSNDEQFF	TGTGCCAGCAGTGATACGGCCCAGAGTAACGATGAGCAGTTCTTC
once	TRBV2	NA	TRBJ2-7	CATNPGGGRQYF	TGTGCCACCAACCCGGGGGGCGGTCGGCAGTACTTC
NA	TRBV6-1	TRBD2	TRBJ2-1	CANSGRIYNEQFF	TGTGCCAATAGCGGGAGGATTTACAATGAGCAGTTCTTC
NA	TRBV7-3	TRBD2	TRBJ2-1	CASSLRPPSGLAYNEQFF	TGTGCCAGCAGCTTAAGGCCCCCGTCGGGACTAGCATACAATGAGCAGTTCTTC
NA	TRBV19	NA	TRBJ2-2	CASTEGSRTGELFF	TGTGCCAGTACTGAAGGGAGCCGGACCGGGGAGCTGTTTTTT
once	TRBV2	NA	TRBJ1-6	CASSEDSGYNSPLHF	TGTGCCAGCAGTGAGGACAGTGGGTATAATTCACCCCTCCACTTT
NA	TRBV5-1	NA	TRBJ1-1	CASSFEGSYTEAFF	TGCGCCAGCAGCTTTGAAGGGTCCTACACTGAAGCTTTCTTT
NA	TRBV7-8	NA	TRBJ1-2	CASSLGDLDSPYGYTF	TGTGCCAGCAGCTTAGGGGATTTAGACAGCCCCTATGGCTACACCTTC
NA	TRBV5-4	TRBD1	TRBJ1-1	CASSLEGAGEAFF	TGTGCCAGCAGCTTGGAGGGGGCGGGTGAAGCTTTCTTT
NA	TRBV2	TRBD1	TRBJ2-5	CASKDRGAETQYF	TGTGCCAGCAAGGACAGGGGGGCAGAGACCCAGTACTTC
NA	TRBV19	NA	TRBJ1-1	CASSRLVDEGEAFF	TGTGCCAGTTCACGTCTGGTAGACGAGGGGGAAGCTTTCTTT
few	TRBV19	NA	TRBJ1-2	CASSPNDKNYGYTF	TGTGCCAGCTCCCCCAATGACAAGAACTATGGCTACACCTTC
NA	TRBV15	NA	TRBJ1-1	CATSRDRSGAFF	TGTGCCACCAGCAGAGATCGTTCCGGAGCTTTCTTT
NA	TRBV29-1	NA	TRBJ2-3	CSGNQASRTDTQYF	TGCAGCGGAAACCAGGCGTCAAGGACAGATACGCAGTATTTT
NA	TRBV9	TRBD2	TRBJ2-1	CASSSPGLAGNNEQFF	TGTGCCAGCAGCTCTCCCGGACTAGCGGGAAACAATGAGCAGTTCTTC
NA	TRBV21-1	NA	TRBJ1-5	CASSNWGSHSNQPQHF	TGTGCCAGCAGCAACTGGGGGTCTCATAGCAATCAGCCCCAGCATTTT